This T cell receptor beta chain was captured in a study of cytomegalovirus exposure and HLA in healthy donors (dated by TCRdb to 2017 to 2019). Regarding the complete study: An earlier analysis of 587 of the donors reported 276 Gb of sequence data and roughly 120 million unique TCR beta sequences obtained from approximately 180 million T cells. An early release that covered roughly 600 HLA-typed donors contained about 300 gigabases of sequencing data and 75 million to 100 million unique TCR sequences. Of the roughly 410 genotyped donors, roughly 76% were placed in the genetic ancestry cluster associated with self-reported Caucasian donors. The study was designed to test whether signatures of past pathogen exposure could be identified by cataloging public T cell receptors. The T cell repertoires of around 670 subjects were profiled by immunosequencing and related to cytomegalovirus serostatus. In addition to the first cohort of approximately 650 subjects, a separate validation cohort of 120 different subjects was used. To predict cytomegalovirus infection status, the study combined high-throughput TCR immunosequencing, statistical association of individual TCRs with disease status, and machine learning. A later analysis re-analyzed previously published TCR beta repertoires from about 600 donors and added high-resolution HLA genotyping to study TCR occurrence patterns. Rather than drawing on any new phenotypic data, the later analysis identified candidate immune exposures from TCR beta sequences and the way those sequences occurred across donors. In an earlier analysis of 587 of the donors, high-throughput TCR beta sequencing was used to judge whether each TCR beta V gene segment behaved as functional or pseudogenic. Donor age, sex, ethnicity and CMV serostatus were compiled alongside the repertoire data. Genome-wide SNP genotypes for about 60% of the roughly 700 donors were used in a later genetic analysis, which treated that subset as a discovery cohort. All discovery cohort repertoires had been generated using a single sequencing platform. HLA typing covered class I and class II loci at four-digit resolution. Typing coverage differed by locus: A, B, C, DRB1 and DQB1 were typed in roughly 620-630 donors, DQA1 in about 510, DPA1 in some 570, and DPB1 in 450 to 480. Because of strong linkage in the cohort, 4 to 6 DR-DQ haplotypes were treated as single units for association and clustering. Among around 400 genotyped donors of the cohort, an average of around 240,000 unique TCR beta nucleotide sequences were sequenced per donor, roughly 18% of them non-productive.

With respect to this clone: There is no known antigen for this receptor. Qualities for individual bases were not recorded, and no much larger clone is one base off.

The germline V and J ends show losses of 5 bases and 0 bases respectively, and no gene match explains 6 bases of the junction. The CDR3 has 15 amino acids, counting the end cysteine and phenylalanine. The sequence is cut down to CDR3 DNA, 45 bases in frame from base 1. The germline V gene encodes CDR1 SGHVS and CDR2 FQNEAQ. In total, more than 500 healthy bone marrow donors made up the cohort. At the time of sampling, every cohort member was nominally healthy, though immune exposures that went unrecorded were likely present. The donor tested CMV seronegative and was one of the 352 seronegative cohort members. Every donor gave a peripheral blood sample, and the peripheral blood mononuclear cells from that sample were used for TCR beta sequencing. The Qiagen DNeasy Blood Extraction Kit was used to extract genomic DNA from the blood cell samples. The full study reports these points: Compared with equally common non-associated chains, HLA-associated TCR beta chains in a later analysis were more clonally expanded and had lower generation probabilities. The sequencing pipeline was judged likely to have produced a cluster of highly shared sequence variants as a technical artifact. An association between a missense DCLRE1C variant and V-gene and J-gene trimming of TCR beta chains was found in a later genetic analysis and replicated in an independent cohort. Some IMGT-functional V segments, including TRBV6-2 and TRBV6-3, could not be distinguished by the 87-base-pair reads and were therefore excluded. A few of the identified cytomegalovirus-associated TCR beta chains were confirmed in vitro to be specific for cytomegalovirus antigens. The classifier was reported to diagnose cytomegalovirus status with high specificity and sensitivity in both the original and validation cohorts. The earlier analysis of a few hundred of the donors excluded 15 to 20 rarely observed V segments, including chromosome 9 orphons, because counts were too low. A further reported finding was that TCR beta sequences accurately predicted the HLA-A and HLA-B alleles for most subjects in the first cohort. In this cohort, only TCR beta chains were sequenced, and detectable features were limited by the absence of alpha or paired-chain data. The study listed over 150 TCR beta chains as associated with cytomegalovirus. Linkage disequilibrium might explain the correlated functional status among segregating V segments, but an unknown experimental factor could not be ruled out. A later analysis found that most CMV-associated TCR beta chains appeared HLA-restricted, with HLA associations seemingly driven largely by CMV exposure. CMV serostatus was the only immune exposure information available for the cohort. HLA typing was unavailable for some donors at each locus, so association tests used only the typed subset. In a later analysis, 15,000 to 20,000 TCR beta sequences were associated with specific HLA alleles at a false discovery rate of 0.05. A later genetic analysis reported fewer N-insertions in productive TCRs among donors in an Asian-associated ancestry cluster than the roughly 720-donor mean. A later analysis reported that several top co-occurrence clusters appeared linked to parvovirus B19, influenza, CMV and Epstein-Barr virus. According to a later analysis, TCR association rates differed among HLA loci, with DRB1 alleles showing the most associated TCRs and HLA-C alleles showing the fewest. In an earlier analysis of more than 500 of the donors, most TCR beta V segments appeared in productive rearrangements about 87% or about 30% of the time, broadly matching IMGT annotations. Most TCR sequences were observed very rarely across donors, whereas some public TCRs were present in many individuals. Assigning TCR associations to individual alleles was difficult when HLA alleles, especially DR and DQ, strongly co-occurred. Roughly uniform sequencing depth across donors was assumed in presence/absence analyses, although this assumption may not hold. According to the authors, the approach could potentially be generalized to other disease states and immunological phenotypes.

Preparation of the library involved the immunoSEQ multiplex PCR assay. For the multiplex PCR, a mixture combining 60 forward primers for TCR Vbeta segments and 13 reverse primers for TCR Jbeta segments was used. The CDR3 region of rearranged TCR beta genes was amplified from genomic DNA with a multiplex PCR assay. On the Illumina HiSeq System, the amplified TCR beta libraries were sequenced as 87-base-pair reads. On the authors' methods: A later analysis counted about 80 million unique TCR beta chains across the 600 to 850 repertoires, and about 10 million of these chains were shared by at least two donors. To remove PCR and sequencing errors, raw reads were error-corrected and collapsed into unique sequences using a nearest-neighbor algorithm that merged closely related sequences. CDR3 sequences were aligned to IMGT reference sequences to assign V, D and J gene segments. Each retained sequence needed at least a six-nucleotide match to both a V gene segment and a J gene segment. Rearrangements were called productive when the CDR3 lacked stop codons and stayed in frame with V and J; all others were non-productive. Following IMGT convention, CDR3 was defined as the stretch from the second conserved V-encoded cysteine up to the conserved J-encoded phenylalanine. In an earlier analysis of just under 600 of the donors, sequences lacking an unambiguous match to a single V gene segment were excluded. In an earlier analysis of about 590 of the donors, a V segment was called functional when productive rearrangements were above 56.7%, and segregating when the standard deviation between donors exceeded 5%. A statistical classification framework was built for diagnosing cytomegalovirus status from the catalog of TCR beta chain sequences. In a later analysis, V and J genes were assigned by comparing TCR nucleotide sequences against IMGT/GENE-DB human TR gene sequences. Using the TCRdist pipeline, a later analysis assigned CDR3 sequences along with most-parsimonious VDJ recombination scenarios. In a later analysis, each TCR beta chain was defined by its CDR3 amino acid sequence together with its V-gene family, and reads without a unique V-gene family were excluded. In a later analysis, fewer than 650 highly shared, low-generation-probability nucleotide sequences were removed to address suspected cross-contamination and a sequencing artifact. In a later analysis, a clonal expansion index was calculated for each public chain from normalized within-repertoire ranks of inferred template counts. A later analysis computed generation probabilities with a VDJ recombination model fitted to out-of-frame rearrangements, and checked the results against IGoR. A later analysis scored TCR-TCR, TCR-HLA and TCR-CMV co-occurrence with hypergeometric tests, applying a repertoire-size bias correction to TCR pairs. In a later analysis, false discovery rates were estimated by permuting HLA or CMV assignments 20 times. In a later analysis, co-occurring TCRs were grouped with DBSCAN, and TCRdist sequence similarity was added when clustering was performed within HLA-allele-positive subsets. For co-occurrence clustering, repertoires with fewer than 30,000 or more than 120,000 public chains were excluded, along with five or six repertoires with anomalous nucleotide sharing. TCRdb provides this immuneACCESS table in a form limited to in-frame rearrangements. Some clones are lacking; in checked studies, under half of them reflect an unresolved V gene, and why the rest are absent is not known. D and trimming come from the DNA, and the V and J calls and clone size come from that table. The sample has 170,000 or so clones on record, under 80% of them singletons. The biggest ten clones account for approximately 1.4% of the sample.

The receptor's source is a woman in her twenties or thirties in good health and CMV-seronegative. Recombination linked TRBV7-8 to TRBJ2-7; a stretch of 8 junction bases matches TRBD1. Sequencing input: PBMCs. The DNA reads TGTGCCAGCAGCATCGGGACAGGTAGCTCCTACGAGCAGTACTTC. The encoded protein is CASSIGTGSSYEQYF.